This TCR beta chain was sequenced in a study of T cells in Graves' hyperthyroidism and ophthalmopathy. From RNA transcripts, TCR beta CDR3 regions were amplified. The HTBI primer set drove a first-round RT-PCR of the TCR CDR3. TCRdb reprocessed the multiplex PCR reads via MiXCR and lists one record per CDR3 protein. The sample has about 690,000 distinct CDR3 sequences, approximately 15% seen once. The authors deemed Graves' hyperthyroidism stable absent ophthalmopathy progression within 18 months. The CDR3 loop spans 15 amino acids. Trimming left V 3 bases short and J 3 bases short, with 12 bases between. Germline values: CDR1 LNHDA, CDR2 SQIVND (reference sequence). This clonotype was recorded many times.

The sequenced material came from blood. The clonotype was recovered from a man in his fifties or sixties with Graves' hyperthyroidism. The chain links TRBV19 to TRBJ2-1; D is possibly TRBD1 or TRBD2 (5 bases each). CDR3 nucleotides: TGTGCCAGTAGTATCGGGACGTCTAACTACAATGAGCAGTTCTTC. This codes for CASSIGTSNYNEQFF.